This T cell receptor beta chain derives from a study of T cell responses to AZD1222 COVID-19 vaccine. Worth noting for this clone: Its antigen is currently unknown.

The data were produced by immunoSEQ multiplex PCR, yet TCRdb's version contains in-frame clones alone and is incomplete. Of around 85,000 clones listed, approximately 86% are singletons. Study results and limitations: A reported finding is that nearly half of spike-specific TCRs target unmutated variant regions. Spike-specific TCRs gained breadth and depth after people received two AZD1222 doses.

The germline gives CDR1 MNHNS, CDR2 SASEGT. Trimming shortened V by 2 bases and J by 9 bases, and 11 bases separated the two germline ends. The CDR3 has 14 residues. The sequencing here drew on peripheral blood, taken on day 0 of AZD1222 vaccination. This sequence joins TRBV6-1 and TRBJ1-6; D is undetermined. This sequence was found in an adult in good health. CDR3 nucleotide sequence: TGTGCCAGCAGTGAAAGAGGGCAGGTTTCACCCCTCCACTTT. Residues: CASSERGQVSPLHF.